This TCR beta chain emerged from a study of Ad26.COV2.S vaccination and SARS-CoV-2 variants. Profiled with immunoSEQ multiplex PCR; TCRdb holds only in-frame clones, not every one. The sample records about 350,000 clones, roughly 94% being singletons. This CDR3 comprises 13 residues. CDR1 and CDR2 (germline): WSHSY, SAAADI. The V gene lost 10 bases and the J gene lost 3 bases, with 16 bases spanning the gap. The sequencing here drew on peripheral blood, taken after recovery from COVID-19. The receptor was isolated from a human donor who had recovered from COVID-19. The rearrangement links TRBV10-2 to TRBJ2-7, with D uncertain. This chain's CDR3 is CATQPALSYEQYF. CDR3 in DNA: TGCGCCACCCAGCCGGCCCTCAGCTACGAGCAGTACTTC.